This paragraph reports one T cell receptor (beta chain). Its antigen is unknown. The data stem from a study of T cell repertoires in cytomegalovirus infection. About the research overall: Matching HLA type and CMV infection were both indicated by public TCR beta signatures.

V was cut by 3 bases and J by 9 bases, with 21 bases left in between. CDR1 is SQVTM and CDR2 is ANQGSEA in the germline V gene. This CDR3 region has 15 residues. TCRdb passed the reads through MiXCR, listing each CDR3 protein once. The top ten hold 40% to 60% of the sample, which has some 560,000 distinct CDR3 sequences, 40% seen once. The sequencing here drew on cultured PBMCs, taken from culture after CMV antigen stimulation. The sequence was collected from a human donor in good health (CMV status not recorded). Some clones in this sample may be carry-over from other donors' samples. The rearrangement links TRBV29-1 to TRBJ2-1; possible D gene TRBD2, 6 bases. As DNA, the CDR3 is TGCAGCGTTGAGGGGGAGGCGAGCTCGGGTGCTGAGCAGTTCTTC. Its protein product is CSVEGEASSGAEQFF.